The clone carrying this TCR beta chain was detected ten times or more. No antigen is known for it. TCRdb recomputed calls from the 5' RACE reads with MiXCR, one row per CDR3 protein. In the table there are about 5,300 distinct CDR3 sequences, roughly 8.1% of which are singletons. This sample's time point: sample taken at primary tumor resection. The approximately 72 donors had untreated early-stage non-small cell lung cancer. Extraction of whole RNA from tumor, nontumor lung or frozen PBMC preceded unsorted sequencing. The data originate from a study of spatial heterogeneity in lung cancer. Study observations and caveats: It was found that expanded intratumoral alpha and beta TCR counts tracked tumor mutation counts.

This TCR was recovered from a male donor with early-stage non-small cell lung cancer. This specimen consisted of lung tumor tissue, obtained at surgery.

In DNA, the CDR3 is TGCAGCGTTGGAGGGACTAGCGGGAGTTCGGGAAACACCGGGGAGCTGTTTTTT. It codes for CSVGGTSGSSGNTGELFF. This rearrangement joins TRBV29-1 to TRBJ2-2; 14 nucleotides line up with TRBD2. V shed 4 bases, J shed 2 bases, and the junction held 9 bases outside the gene matches. The germline CDR1 and CDR2 sequences are SQVTM and ANQGSEA. This CDR3 is built from 18 residues.